This T cell receptor beta chain was recovered during a study of T-cell memory formation after mild COVID-19. This clonotype appeared many times. Its antigen is as yet unknown. Study-wide results and limits: Shrinking CD4+ clones resided mostly in CM and EM, and CD8+ ones in EMRA. Researchers could not confirm that second-wave clones peaking on day 37 targeted SARS-CoV-2.

Germline CDR1 is DFQATT and CDR2 is SNEGSKA (reference sequence). J gave up 1 base and V 6 bases, and 4 bases lay outside the gene matches. The CDR3 sequence is 14 residues long. TCRdb reprocessed the 5' RACE reads via MiXCR and lists one record per CDR3 protein. The sample lists about 430,000 distinct CDR3 sequences, more than 15% seen once, with roughly 21% in the top ten. The rearrangement uses TRBV20-1 and TRBJ2-3; 10 bases match TRBD2. The source material was PBMCs or a T cell subset sorted from them (not recorded which). The sequence was obtained from a young man who had mild COVID-19 (a few samples of this study predate the infection). Cell type and time point are not known. The CDR3 here is CSAHGTSGTDTQYF. In DNA, the CDR3 is TGCAGTGCCCACGGGACTAGCGGCACAGATACGCAGTATTTT.